This T cell receptor beta chain was recorded in a study of blood T cell repertoires in COVID-19. Study information: Samples of COVID-19 (acute and convalescent) were obtained from the United States, Italy and Spain. From T cells, B-cell-depleted T cells, or PBMCs came the material, which was cDNA or gDNA.

In the authors' methods: Amplification of reference gene primers was used by the study to estimate nucleated cell counts. Clones were read by immunoSEQ multiplex PCR, and TCRdb kept only the in-frame ones, dropping some. From that table come the V and J calls and clone size; the DNA was used to work out D and trimming. The sample includes fewer than 100,000 clones, approximately 87% of them seen just once. Germline V gene sequence: CDR1 SGHRS, CDR2 YFSETQ. The germline V and J ends were trimmed by 0 bases and 5 bases, with 8 bases remaining between them. The CDR3 has 13 amino acids. The chain joins TRBV5-1 to TRBJ2-5; no clear D gene. This TCR was recovered from a man at least 80 years old in a cohort sampled during active COVID-19. The source material was peripheral blood. CDR3 residues: CASSLVVGETQYF. CDR3 DNA sequence: TGCGCCAGCAGCTTGGTAGTCGGGGAGACCCAGTACTTC.